The next 17 T cell receptor beta chains were all read from a single sample in a study of blood T cell repertoires in COVID-19. Sequencing used immunoSEQ multiplex PCR; TCRdb keeps in-frame clones, though not all of them. The sample has about 530,000 clones, around 90% seen once; the top ten hold roughly 8.3%. Sample: peripheral blood. These receptors were collected from a woman aged 45-59 years with COVID-19, enrolled during active disease.

The chain links TRBV9 to TRBJ2-3; D call uncertain. This CDR3 has 13 residues. Germline-derived CDR1 and CDR2 are SGDLS and YYNGEE. The V end was cut by 0 bases, the J end by 0 bases, with 2 bases between. In nucleotides, the CDR3 is TGTGCCAGCAGCGTAGTAAGCACAGATACGCAGTATTTT. This sequence encodes CASSVVSTDTQYF.

This chain uses TRBV27 with TRBJ1-2; 7 bases fit TRBD1. The J segment lost 8 bases and the V segment lost 6 bases, leaving 12 bases of the junction unmatched. The CDR3 runs 14 residues. The germline V gene encodes CDR1 MNHEY and CDR2 SMNVEV (reference sequence). DNA of the CDR3: TGTGCCAGCAGGCTCGAAACAGGGGTAAAAGGCTACACCTTC. Its protein product is CASRLETGVKGYTF.

The chain couples TRBV7-8 to TRBJ1-1, with 11 bases lining up with TRBD1. The CDR3 extends over 14 amino acids. CDR1 and CDR2 (germline): SGHVS, FQNEAQ. The junction had 3 bases not matched to a gene; V was cut back by 5 bases and J by 4 bases. In nucleotides, the CDR3 is TGTGCCAGCAGCGACGGACAGGGGGCCACTGAAGCTTTCTTT. It encodes CASSDGQGATEAFF.

V is TRBV4-1 and J is TRBJ2-1, with 7 bases that match TRBD1. This CDR3 region has 15 residues. CDR1 is MGHRA and CDR2 is YSYEKL in the germline V gene. J gave up 7 bases and V 4 bases, and 10 bases lay outside the gene matches. The CDR3 nucleotides read TGCGCCAGCAGCCTCCCACAGGGGAGAGGGAATGAGCAGTTCTTC. Amino acids: CASSLPQGRGNEQFF.

The chain links TRBV6-6 to TRBJ1-6; TRBD1 might be the D (5 bases). This CDR3 has 13 amino acids. Deletions cut 6 bases from V and 8 bases from J, with 11 bases between. Germline V gives CDR1 MNHNY, CDR2 SVGAGI (reference sequence). CDR3 sequence reads: CASSPAGDSPLHF. Written as DNA, the CDR3 is TGTGCCAGCAGCCCCGCGGGGGATTCACCCCTCCACTTT.

The chain employs TRBV6-2 or TRBV6-3 and TRBJ1-6; D is unresolved. CDR3 size: 14 residues. Germline V gene data show CDR1 as MNHEY and CDR2 as SVGEGT. V lost 6 bases, J lost 0 bases, and 6 bases lay in between. The CDR3 nucleotides are TGTGCCAGCAGCGATAGCTCCTATAATTCACCCCTCCACTTT. It specifies CASSDSSYNSPLHF.

The chain recombines TRBV5-1 with TRBJ2-3; D perhaps matches TRBD2 (6 bases). CDR1 and CDR2 from the germline V gene are SGHRS and YFSETQ. V was pared by 0 bases and J by 4 bases, with 12 bases between. This CDR3 has 15 amino acids. The CDR3, as DNA: TGCGCCAGCAGCTTGGTGGGGGGAGGCCCAGATACGCAGTATTTT. Its protein is CASSLVGGGPDTQYF.

The V and J genes are TRBV5-6 and TRBJ1-2; D may be TRBD1 (5 bases). Trimming took off 3 bases at V and 4 bases at J, with 13 bases between the two ends. Germline V gene lookup returns CDR1 SGHDT and CDR2 YYEEEE. The CDR3 sequence is 14 residues long. Here the CDR3 reads CASSSGQGSYGYTF. The DNA of the CDR3 is TGTGCCAGCAGCTCAGGGCAGGGAAGCTATGGCTACACCTTC.

This chain joins TRBV6-6 and TRBJ2-1; possible D gene TRBD2, 5 bases. The CDR3 has 15 amino acids. Germline V CDR1 and CDR2: MNHNY, SVGAGI (reference sequence). Trimming took 4 bases from V and 10 from J, leaving 20 bases between them. CDR3 nucleotide sequence: TGTGCCAGCAGTTTTATAGCACCGACTACGATCGAGCAGTTCTTC. Translating gives CASSFIAPTTIEQFF.

On this clone itself: Other DNA sequences in the same sample also yield this CDR3. The chain employs TRBV3-1 (or the pseudogene TRBV3-2) and TRBJ2-7, with 7 positions matching TRBD2. This CDR3 is built from 13 residues. Germline trimming cut 1 base from V and 4 bases from J; bases unmatched to any gene: 1. CDR1 LGHDT and CDR2 YNNKEL come from the germline V gene (reference sequence). In nucleotides, the CDR3 is TGTGCCAGCAGCCAAGGGGGAGGGTACGAGCAGTACTTC. This sequence encodes CASSQGGGYEQYF.

The chain carries TRBV12-5 and TRBJ1-1; tentatively, D is TRBD1 (6 bases). V gave up 0 bases and J gave up 6 bases, with 11 bases separating them. The CDR3 spans 14 residues. The germline CDR1 and CDR2 sequences are LGHNT and FRNRAP. The CDR3 DNA sequence: TGTGCTAGTGGTTTGGTAATCAGGGGCTCTGAAGCTTTCTTT. Residues: CASGLVIRGSEAFF.

The chain combines TRBV6-1 with TRBJ1-5; perhaps TRBD1 as D (5 bases). V dropped 2 bases and J dropped 4 bases, with 9 bases sitting between them. There are 14 residues in the CDR3. Per germline, CDR1 MNHNS and CDR2 SASEGT. The CDR3 DNA follows: TGTGCCAGCAGTGAACCAGGGTTGAATCAGCCCCAGCATTTT. This gives the protein CASSEPGLNQPQHF.

The V gene is TRBV10-2, the J gene TRBJ2-1; possible D gene TRBD1, 6 bases. The CDR3 spans 14 residues. With 8 bases removed from V and 0 bases from J, the gap between germline ends came to 11 bases. Germline values: CDR1 WSHSY, CDR2 SAAADI. CDR3 in DNA: TGCGCCAGCGGTACAGGGAGCTCCTACAATGAGCAGTTCTTC. Encoded protein: CASGTGSSYNEQFF.

This chain uses TRBV3-1 (or the pseudogene TRBV3-2) with TRBJ2-1, with 7 bases aligning to TRBD2. The V gene's germline CDR1 is LGHDT and CDR2 YNNKEL (reference sequence). The CDR3 is 15 residues long. V lost 4 bases, J lost 6 bases, and 9 bases stayed unmatched. The CDR3 nucleotides are TGTGCCAGCAGCCGTCTGACGGGGGGTTTCAATGAGCAGTTCTTC. It yields the protein CASSRLTGGFNEQFF.

The rearrangement joins TRBV7-9 to TRBJ2-3; possibly TRBD1 for D (5 bases). The CDR3 runs to 15 residues. Germline CDR1 and CDR2: SEHNR and FQNEAQ (reference sequence). V lost 1 base and J lost 4, with 12 bases in between. CDR3 protein: CASSLEGQGSDTQYF. The CDR3 nucleotides are TGTGCCAGCAGCTTAGAGGGGCAGGGCTCAGATACGCAGTATTTT.

This chain uses TRBV9 with TRBJ1-2; TRBD1 is a possible D gene (6 bases). The germline V gene has CDR1 SGDLS and CDR2 YYNGEE. The CDR3 runs to 14 residues. Trimming took 4 bases from V and 6 from J, leaving 16 bases between them. CDR3 loop: CASSLEEQGDGYTF. DNA of the CDR3: TGTGCCAGCAGCCTCGAGGAACAGGGAGATGGCTACACCTTC.

The rearrangement joins TRBV9 to TRBJ1-1, with 8 nucleotides matching TRBD1. The CDR3 is 15 residues long. The ends lost 1 base at V and 11 bases at J; junction bases unmatched: 13. Germline assignment: CDR1 SGDLS and CDR2 YYNGEE. The DNA for the CDR3 is TGTGCCAGCAGCGTAACAACAGGGGGGGAGACAGGGGCTTTCTTT. Translating gives CASSVTTGGETGAFF.